The sequence of this TCR beta chain was determined in a study of cytomegalovirus exposure and HLA in healthy donors. This CDR3 has 18 amino acids. After removal of 5 bases from V and 6 bases from J, the junction contained 13 bases not matched to a gene. Germline CDR1 and CDR2: LNHDA and SQIVND (reference sequence). The primer mix had 60 Vbeta and 13 Jbeta primers. Sequenced by immunoSEQ multiplex PCR; TCRdb stores in-frame clones only, minus some. The sample yields 150,000 to 200,000 clones, about 80% seen once. V and J are TRBV19 and TRBJ2-2; TRBD1 agrees at 12 bases. The sequenced sample was PBMCs. This receptor was identified in a woman aged 50 to 60 in good health and CMV-seropositive. This chain's CDR3 is CASSSRATGTGGPGELFF. The CDR3 DNA reads as TGTGCCAGTAGTTCCCGTGCCACCGGGACAGGGGGCCCCGGGGAGCTGTTTTTT.